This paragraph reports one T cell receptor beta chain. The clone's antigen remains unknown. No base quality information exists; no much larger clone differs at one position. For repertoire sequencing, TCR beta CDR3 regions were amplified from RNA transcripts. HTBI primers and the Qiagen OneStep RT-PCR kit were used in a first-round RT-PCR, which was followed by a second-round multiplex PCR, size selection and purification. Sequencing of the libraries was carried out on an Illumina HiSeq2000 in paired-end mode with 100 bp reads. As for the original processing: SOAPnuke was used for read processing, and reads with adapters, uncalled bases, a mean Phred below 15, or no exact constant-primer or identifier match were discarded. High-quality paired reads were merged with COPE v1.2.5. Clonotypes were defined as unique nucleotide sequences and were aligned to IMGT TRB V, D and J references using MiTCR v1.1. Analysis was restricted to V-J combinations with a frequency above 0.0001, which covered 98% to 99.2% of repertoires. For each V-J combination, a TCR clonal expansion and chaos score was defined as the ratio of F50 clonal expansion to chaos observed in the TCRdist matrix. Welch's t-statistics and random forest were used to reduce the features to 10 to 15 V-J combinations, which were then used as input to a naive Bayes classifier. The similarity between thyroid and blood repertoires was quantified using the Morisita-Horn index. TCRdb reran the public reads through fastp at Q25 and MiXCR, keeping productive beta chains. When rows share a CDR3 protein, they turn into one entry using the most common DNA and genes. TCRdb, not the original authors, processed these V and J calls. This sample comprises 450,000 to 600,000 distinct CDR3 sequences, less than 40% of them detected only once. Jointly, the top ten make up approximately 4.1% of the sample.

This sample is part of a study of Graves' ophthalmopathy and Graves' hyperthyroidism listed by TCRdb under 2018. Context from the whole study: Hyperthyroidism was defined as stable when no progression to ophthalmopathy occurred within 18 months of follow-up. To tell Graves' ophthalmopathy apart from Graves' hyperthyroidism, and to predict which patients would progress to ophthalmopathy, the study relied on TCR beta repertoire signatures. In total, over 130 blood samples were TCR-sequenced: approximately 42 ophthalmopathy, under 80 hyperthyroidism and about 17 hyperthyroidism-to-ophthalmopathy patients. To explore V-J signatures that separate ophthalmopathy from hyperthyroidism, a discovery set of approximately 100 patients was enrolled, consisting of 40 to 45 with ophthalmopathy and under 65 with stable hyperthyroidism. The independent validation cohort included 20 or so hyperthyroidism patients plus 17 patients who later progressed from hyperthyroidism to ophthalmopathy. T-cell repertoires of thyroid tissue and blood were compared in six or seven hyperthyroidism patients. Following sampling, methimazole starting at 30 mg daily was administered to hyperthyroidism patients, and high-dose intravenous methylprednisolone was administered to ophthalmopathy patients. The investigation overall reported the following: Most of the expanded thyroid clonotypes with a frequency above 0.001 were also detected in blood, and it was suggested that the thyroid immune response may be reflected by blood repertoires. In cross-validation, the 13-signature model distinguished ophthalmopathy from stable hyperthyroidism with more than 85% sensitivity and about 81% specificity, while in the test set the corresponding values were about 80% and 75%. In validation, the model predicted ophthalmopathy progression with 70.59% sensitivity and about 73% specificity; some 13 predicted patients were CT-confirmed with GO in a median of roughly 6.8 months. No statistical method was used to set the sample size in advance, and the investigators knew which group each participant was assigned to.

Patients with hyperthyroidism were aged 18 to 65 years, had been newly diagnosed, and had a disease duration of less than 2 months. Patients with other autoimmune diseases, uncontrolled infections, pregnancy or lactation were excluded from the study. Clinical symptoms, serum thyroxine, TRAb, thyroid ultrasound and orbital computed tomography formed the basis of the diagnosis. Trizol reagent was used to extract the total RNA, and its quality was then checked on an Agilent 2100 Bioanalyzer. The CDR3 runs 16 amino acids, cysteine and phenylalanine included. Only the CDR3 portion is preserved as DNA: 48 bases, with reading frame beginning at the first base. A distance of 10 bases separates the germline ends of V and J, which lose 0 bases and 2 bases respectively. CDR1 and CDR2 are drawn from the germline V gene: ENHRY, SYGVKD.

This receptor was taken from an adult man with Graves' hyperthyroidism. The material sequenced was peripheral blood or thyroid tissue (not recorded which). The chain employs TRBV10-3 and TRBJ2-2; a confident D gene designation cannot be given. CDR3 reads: CAISESEGGNTGELFF. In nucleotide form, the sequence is TGTGCCATCAGTGAGTCGGAAGGCGGTAACACCGGGGAGCTGTTTTTT.